The clone carrying this TCR beta chain was seen repeatedly, ten times or more. Its antigen is as yet unknown. The sample is drawn from a study of T cell repertoires in cytomegalovirus infection. As for the study in general: Indications of both CMV infection and matching HLA type were provided by public TCR beta signatures. Study observations and caveats: Dominant in the ex vivo response were TCR beta clonotypes restricted by HLA-C and specific for CMV. Summed public TCR beta family frequency identified CMV carriers bearing the relevant HLA.

TCRdb recomputed calls from the reads with MiXCR, one row per CDR3 protein. Of tens of thousands of distinct CDR3 sequences in the sample, 3.5% to 4.5% are singletons; the top ten hold over 4.5%. Unmatched junction bases numbered 16, after V lost 5 bases and J lost 4 bases. The germline V gene encodes CDR1 SGHTA and CDR2 FQGNSA. The CDR3 spans 17 residues. This chain links TRBV7-2 with TRBJ1-2, with TRBD1 identical over 7 bases. The material sequenced was PBMCs. The clonotype comes from a human donor in good health (CMV status not recorded). Some clones in this sample may be carry-over from other donors' samples. Here the CDR3 DNA reads TGTGCCAGCAGCCCGCGACTCTCGGGAACAGGGGTCTATGGCTACACCTTC. Its protein is CASSPRLSGTGVYGYTF.